This is a list of T cell receptor beta chains from one sample in a study of monozygotic twins with inflammatory bowel disease. Reprocessing the 5' RACE reads, TCRdb reports a single entry for every CDR3 protein and omits DNA. The sample data list 440,000 or so distinct CDR3 sequences. Sequencing was carried out using blood. The receptor source for this set is a human donor with ulcerative colitis or Crohn's disease, or a healthy co-twin of an affected twin (not recorded which). The CDR3 runs from the conserved cysteine through the conserved F or W.

J gene,CDR3 length,V gene,CDR3 protein
TRBJ2-6,16,TRBV24-1,CATSDQAGSGANVLTF
TRBJ2-5,15,TRBV28,CASSLWGGSGETQYF
TRBJ2-2,11,TRBV5-1,CASTLGGELFF
TRBJ2-1,18,TRBV9,CASSVAPLAGGSHNEQFF
TRBJ2-3,16,TRBV7-2,CASSLDWIKTPDTQYF
TRBJ2-7,14,TRBV6-5,CASSYAGGWYEQYF
TRBJ2-7,11,TRBV20-1,CSAATGNEQYF
TRBJ2-1,14,TRBV7-2,CASSLEWEGREQFF
TRBJ2-5,15,TRBV12-3/TRBV12-4,CASTLRLIGGETQYF
TRBJ2-1,15,TRBV7-2,CASSRSPRVWDEQFF
TRBJ2-3,15,TRBV4-1,CASSQEPGLAGTQYF
TRBJ1-1,14,TRBV27,CASGLSRGSTEAFF
TRBJ1-5,15,TRBV3-1,CASSQDGGWNQPQHF
TRBJ2-2,15,TRBV2,CASSKRLRDPGELFF
TRBJ1-2,15,TRBV12-3/TRBV12-4,CASSSARGSGYGYTF
TRBJ2-7,15,TRBV5-1,CASSSGQGRSYEQYF
TRBJ1-1,11,TRBV28,CVSSLAWEAFF
TRBJ2-4,12,TRBV12-3/TRBV12-4,CASSLETGFRYF
TRBJ2-5,12,TRBV6-6,CASSRVGETQYF
TRBJ2-1,12,TRBV7-6,CASSLATDEQFF
TRBJ1-6,17,TRBV7-2,CASSLGGPGQGNSPLHF
TRBJ2-2,18,TRBV5-6,CASSLGPGLAESTGELFF
TRBJ2-5,14,TRBV2,CASSEERGWETQYF
TRBJ2-7,20,TRBV28,CASTRAVGGGLAGVSYEQYF
TRBJ2-3,15,TRBV9,CASSFPGAGEDTQYF
TRBJ2-5,13,TRBV25-1,CASSEGGRETQYF
TRBJ2-7,17,TRBV6-5,CASSYTTLKQSSYEQYF
TRBJ1-5,14,TRBV6-6,CASILGGRNQPQHF
TRBJ1-1,15,TRBV7-9,CASSLGRGARTEAFF
TRBJ2-7,16,TRBV5-1,CASRGGPGLANYEQYF
TRBJ2-1,11,TRBV12-3/TRBV12-4,CASSFSNEQFF
TRBJ2-1,14,TRBV7-3,CASSLGPHNNEQFF
TRBJ1-5,14,TRBV13,CASSLGKGHQPQHF
TRBJ2-7,15,TRBV20-1,CSARIPGIPSYEQYF
TRBJ2-1,12,TRBV9,CASSVYTHEQFF
TRBJ2-1,17,TRBV6-2/TRBV6-3,CASSYGRLARSYNEQFF
TRBJ2-4,14,TRBV30,CAWSVTGAKNIQYF
TRBJ2-3,15,TRBV7-2,CASSPGVHVTDTQYF
TRBJ1-1,14,TRBV6-5,CASSLTGAVTEAFF
TRBJ2-3,18,TRBV10-3,CAISELKHGPAVTDTQYF
TRBJ2-2,15,TRBV3-1,CASSHGGSNTGELFF
TRBJ1-5,13,TRBV12-3/TRBV12-4,CASSFSGNQPQHF
TRBJ2-1,16,TRBV15,CATSRDPGGAYNEQFF
TRBJ2-2,18,TRBV15,CATTPGQGLTAISGELFF
TRBJ2-3,13,TRBV5-1,CASSEFMADTQYF
TRBJ1-5,15,TRBV6-1,CASSERTGSNQPQHF
TRBJ2-7,17,TRBV5-1,CASTLAGGKPSSYEQYF
TRBJ2-7,15,TRBV3-1,CASSHGTGPSYEQYF
TRBJ2-5,14,TRBV9,CASSVGVRRETQYF
TRBJ1-2,14,TRBV3-1,CASSRKTGTYGYTF
TRBJ2-5,16,TRBV7-8,CASSQIAGQSRETQYF
TRBJ1-4,15,TRBV4-1,CASSQQGATNEKLFF
TRBJ1-6,15,TRBV18,CASSPQGSSNSPLHF
TRBJ2-7,14,TRBV4-1,CASSPRTGYYEQYF
TRBJ1-5,15,TRBV15,CATSRGGWSNQPQHF